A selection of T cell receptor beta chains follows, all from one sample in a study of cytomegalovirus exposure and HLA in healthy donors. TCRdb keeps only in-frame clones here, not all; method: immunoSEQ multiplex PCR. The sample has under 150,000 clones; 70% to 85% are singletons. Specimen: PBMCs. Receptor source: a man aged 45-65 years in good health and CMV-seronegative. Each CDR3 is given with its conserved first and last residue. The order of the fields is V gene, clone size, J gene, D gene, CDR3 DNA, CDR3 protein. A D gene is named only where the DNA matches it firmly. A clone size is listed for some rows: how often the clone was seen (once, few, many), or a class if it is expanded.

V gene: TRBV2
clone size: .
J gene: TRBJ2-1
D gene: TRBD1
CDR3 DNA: TGTGCCAGCAGATCATTTTCCAGGGGGAATGAGCAGTTCTTC
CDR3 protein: CASRSFSRGNEQFF

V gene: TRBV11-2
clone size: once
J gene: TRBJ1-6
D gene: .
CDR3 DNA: TGTGCCAGCAGCCCCCCGTATTCACCCCTCCACTTT
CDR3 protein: CASSPPYSPLHF

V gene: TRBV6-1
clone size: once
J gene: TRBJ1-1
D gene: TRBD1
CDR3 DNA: TGTGCCAGCAGAGGGACAGTAGTGACTGAAGCTTTCTTT
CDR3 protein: CASRGTVVTEAFF

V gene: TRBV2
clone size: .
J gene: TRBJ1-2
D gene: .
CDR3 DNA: TGTGCCAGCAGTGAATTTGAAGACAGGAACTATGGCTACACCTTC
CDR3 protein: CASSEFEDRNYGYTF

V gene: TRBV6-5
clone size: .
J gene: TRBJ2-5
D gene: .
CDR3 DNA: TGTGCCAGCAGCGCCCGGGGGGCAGAGACCCAGTACTTC
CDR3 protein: CASSARGAETQYF

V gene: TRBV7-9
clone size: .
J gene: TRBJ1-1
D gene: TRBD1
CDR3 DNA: TGTGCCAGCAGCTCCAGGGGGGAAGTCGCGAACACTGAAGCTTTCTTT
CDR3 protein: CASSSRGEVANTEAFF

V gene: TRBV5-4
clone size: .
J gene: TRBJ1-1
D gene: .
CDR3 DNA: TGTGCCAGCAGCCGTCGCGAGGGGGTGGGCACTGAAGCTTTCTTT
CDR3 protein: CASSRREGVGTEAFF

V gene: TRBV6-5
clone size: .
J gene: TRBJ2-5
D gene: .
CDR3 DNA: TGTGCCAGCAGTTACGAAGGGGTCCGGGAGACCCAGTACTTC
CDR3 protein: CASSYEGVRETQYF

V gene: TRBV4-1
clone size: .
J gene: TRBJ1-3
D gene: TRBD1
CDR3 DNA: TGCGCCAGCAGCCAAGGTCGGGGACAGGGGCCGAGGGAGGGAAACACCATATATTTT
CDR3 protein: CASSQGRGQGPREGNTIYF

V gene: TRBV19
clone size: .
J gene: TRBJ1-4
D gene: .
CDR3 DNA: TGTGCCAGTAGTTCTATCGGGGGGCCGGGTGAAAAACTGTTTTTT
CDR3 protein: CASSSIGGPGEKLFF

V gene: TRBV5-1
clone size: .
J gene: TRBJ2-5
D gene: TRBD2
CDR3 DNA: TGCGCCAGCAGCTCCACGTCCCCCCACTGGCGGGGGGAGACCCAGTACTTC
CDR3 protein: CASSSTSPHWRGETQYF

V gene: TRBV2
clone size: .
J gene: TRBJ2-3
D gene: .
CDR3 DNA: TGTGCCAGCAGTGAAGCGCTAATAGATACGCAGTATTTT
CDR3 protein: CASSEALIDTQYF

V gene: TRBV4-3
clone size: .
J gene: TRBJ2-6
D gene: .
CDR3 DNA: TGCGCCAGCAGCCAACAAGAGGCTGGGGCCAACGTCCTGACTTTC
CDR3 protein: CASSQQEAGANVLTF

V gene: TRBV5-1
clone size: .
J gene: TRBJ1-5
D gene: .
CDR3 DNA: TGCGCCAGCAGTCCAGGGCTTCAGGGCAATCAGCCCCAGCATTTT
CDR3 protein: CASSPGLQGNQPQHF

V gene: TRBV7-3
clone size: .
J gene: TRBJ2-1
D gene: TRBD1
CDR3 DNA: TGTGCCAGCAGCTCGGGACAGTACAATGAGCAGTTCTTC
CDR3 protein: CASSSGQYNEQFF

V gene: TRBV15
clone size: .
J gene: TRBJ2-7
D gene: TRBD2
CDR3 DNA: TGTGCCACCAGCAGCCGCGGGACTACCTACGAGCAGTACTTC
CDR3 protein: CATSSRGTTYEQYF

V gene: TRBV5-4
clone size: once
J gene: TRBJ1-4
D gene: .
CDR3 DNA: TGTGCCAGCAGCTTGGACAGGTCCATTAATGAAAAACTGTTTTTT
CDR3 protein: CASSLDRSINEKLFF

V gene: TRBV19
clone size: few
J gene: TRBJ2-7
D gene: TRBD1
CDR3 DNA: TGTGCCAGTAGTCCAGGGGGCGGCTCCTACGAGCAGTACTTC
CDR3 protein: CASSPGGGSYEQYF

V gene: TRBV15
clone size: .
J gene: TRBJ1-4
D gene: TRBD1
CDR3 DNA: TGTGCCACCAGCCTCGGGACAGCTAATGAAAAACTGTTTTTT
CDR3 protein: CATSLGTANEKLFF

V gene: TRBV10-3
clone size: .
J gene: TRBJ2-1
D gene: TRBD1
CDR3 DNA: TGTGCCATCAGTGACCGGGACAGGTCGCGGCAGTTCTTC
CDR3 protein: CAISDRDRSRQFF

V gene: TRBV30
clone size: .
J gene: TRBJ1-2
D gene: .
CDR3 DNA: TGTGCCTGGGCTTCCCCAGGGAGGAACTATGGCTACACCTTC
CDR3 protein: CAWASPGRNYGYTF

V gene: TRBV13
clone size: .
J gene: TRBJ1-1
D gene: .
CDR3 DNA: TGTGCCAGCAGCTTAGGCAGGCGGGTTGTTATGAACACTGAAGCTTTCTTT
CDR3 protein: CASSLGRRVVMNTEAFF

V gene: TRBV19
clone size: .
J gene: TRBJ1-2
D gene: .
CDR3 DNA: TGTGCCAGTAGAAAGGAGGTTGGCGGCTACACCTTC
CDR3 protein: CASRKEVGGYTF

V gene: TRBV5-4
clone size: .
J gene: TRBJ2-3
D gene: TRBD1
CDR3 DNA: TGTGCCAGCAGCCCCGCTGGCGGGACAGGCATCACAGATACGCAGTATTTT
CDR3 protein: CASSPAGGTGITDTQYF

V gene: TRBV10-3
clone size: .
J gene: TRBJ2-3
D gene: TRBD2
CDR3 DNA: TGTGCCATCAGAGAAAATAGCGGGGGGGCGACAGATACGCAGTATTTT
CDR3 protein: CAIRENSGGATDTQYF

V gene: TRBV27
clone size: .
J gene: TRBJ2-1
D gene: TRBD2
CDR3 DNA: TGTGCCAGCAGTTCGTTACTAGCGGGGAACGATGAGCAGTTCTTC
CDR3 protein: CASSSLLAGNDEQFF

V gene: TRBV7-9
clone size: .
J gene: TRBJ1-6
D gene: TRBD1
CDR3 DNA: TGTGCCAGCAGCTGGGAACAGGGGAATTCACCCCTCCACTTT
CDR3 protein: CASSWEQGNSPLHF

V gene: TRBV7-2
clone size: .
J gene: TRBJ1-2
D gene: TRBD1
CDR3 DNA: TGTGCCAGCAGCCGGGACTGGGGACAGACCTATGGCTACACCTTC
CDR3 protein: CASSRDWGQTYGYTF

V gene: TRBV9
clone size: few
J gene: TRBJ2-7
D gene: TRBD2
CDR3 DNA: TGTGCCAGCAGCTCAAGACTAGCGGGCGAACGTTACGAGCAGTACTTC
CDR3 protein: CASSSRLAGERYEQYF